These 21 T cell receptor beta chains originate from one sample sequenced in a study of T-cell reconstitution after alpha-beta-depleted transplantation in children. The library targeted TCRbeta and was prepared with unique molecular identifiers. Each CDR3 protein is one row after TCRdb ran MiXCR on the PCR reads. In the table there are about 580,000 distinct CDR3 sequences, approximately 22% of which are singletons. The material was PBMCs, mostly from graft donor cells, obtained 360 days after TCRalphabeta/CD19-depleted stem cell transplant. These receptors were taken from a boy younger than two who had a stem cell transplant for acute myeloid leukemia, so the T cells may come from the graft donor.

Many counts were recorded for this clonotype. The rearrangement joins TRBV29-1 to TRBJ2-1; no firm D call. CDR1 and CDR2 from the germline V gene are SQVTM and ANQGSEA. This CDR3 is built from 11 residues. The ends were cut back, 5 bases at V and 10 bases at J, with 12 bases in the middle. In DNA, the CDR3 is TGCAGCGTTCGATTTACCACGGAGCAGTTCTTC. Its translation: CSVRFTTEQFF.

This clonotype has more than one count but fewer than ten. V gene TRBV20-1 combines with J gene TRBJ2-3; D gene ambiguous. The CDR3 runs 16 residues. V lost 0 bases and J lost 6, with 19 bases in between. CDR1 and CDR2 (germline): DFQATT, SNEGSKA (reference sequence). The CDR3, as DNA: TGCAGTGCTAGAGATTGGGATGGCCCTTTGGTGGATACGCAGTATTTT. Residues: CSARDWDGPLVDTQYF.

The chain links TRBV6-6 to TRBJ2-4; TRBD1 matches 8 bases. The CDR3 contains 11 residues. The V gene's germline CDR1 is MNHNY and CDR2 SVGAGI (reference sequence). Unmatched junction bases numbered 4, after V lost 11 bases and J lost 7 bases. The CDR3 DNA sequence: TGTGCCGTTCGACAGGGGAACATTCAGTACTTC. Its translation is CAVRQGNIQYF.

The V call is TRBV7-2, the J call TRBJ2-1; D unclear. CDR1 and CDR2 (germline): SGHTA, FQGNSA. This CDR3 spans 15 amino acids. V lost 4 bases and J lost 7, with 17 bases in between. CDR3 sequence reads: CASSSLGPTGNEQFF. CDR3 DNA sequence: TGTGCCAGCAGCTCCCTAGGGCCGACCGGGAATGAGCAGTTCTTC. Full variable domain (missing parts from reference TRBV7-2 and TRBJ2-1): GAGVSQSPSNKVTEKGKDVELRCDPISGHTALYWYRQSLGQGLEFLIYFQGNSAPDKSGLPSDRFSAERTGGSVSTLTIQRTQQEDSAVYLCASSSLGPTGNEQFFGPGTRLTVL.

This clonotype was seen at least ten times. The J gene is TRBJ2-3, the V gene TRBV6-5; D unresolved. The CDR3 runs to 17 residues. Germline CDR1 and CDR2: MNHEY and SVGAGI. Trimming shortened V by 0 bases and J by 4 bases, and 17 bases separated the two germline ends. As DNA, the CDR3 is TGTGCCAGCAGTTACTCGACTGGGTTGCCGGGTCCAGATACGCAGTATTTT. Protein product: CASSYSTGLPGPDTQYF.

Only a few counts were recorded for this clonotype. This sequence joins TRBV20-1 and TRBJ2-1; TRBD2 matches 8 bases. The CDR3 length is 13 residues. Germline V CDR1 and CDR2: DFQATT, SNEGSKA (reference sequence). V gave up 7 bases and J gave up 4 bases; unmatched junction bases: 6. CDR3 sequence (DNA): TGCAGTGGCTCGCGGGGGGTTTACAATGAGCAGTTCTTC. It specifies CSGSRGVYNEQFF.

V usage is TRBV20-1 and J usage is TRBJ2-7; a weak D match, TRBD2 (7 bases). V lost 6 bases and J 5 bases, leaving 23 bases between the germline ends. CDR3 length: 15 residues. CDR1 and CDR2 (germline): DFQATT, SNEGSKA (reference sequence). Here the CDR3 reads CSALRTGGPRHEQYF. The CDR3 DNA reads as TGCAGTGCCCTACGTACCGGGGGGCCCCGACACGAGCAGTACTTC.

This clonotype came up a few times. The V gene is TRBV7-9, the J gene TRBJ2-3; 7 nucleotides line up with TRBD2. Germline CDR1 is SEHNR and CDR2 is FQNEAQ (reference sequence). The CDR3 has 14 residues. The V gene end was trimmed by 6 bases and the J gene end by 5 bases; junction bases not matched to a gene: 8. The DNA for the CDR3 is TGTGCCAGCAGAACAGCTGCGGGAGTAGATACGCAGTATTTT. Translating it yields CASRTAAGVDTQYF.

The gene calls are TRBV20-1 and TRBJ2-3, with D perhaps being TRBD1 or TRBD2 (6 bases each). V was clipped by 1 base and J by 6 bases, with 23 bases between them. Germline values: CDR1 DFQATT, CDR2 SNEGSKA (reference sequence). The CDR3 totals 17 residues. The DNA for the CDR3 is TGCAGTGCTAGAGTGGTTTTGGGGGGCTATCCGACCGATACGCAGTATTTT. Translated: CSARVVLGGYPTDTQYF.

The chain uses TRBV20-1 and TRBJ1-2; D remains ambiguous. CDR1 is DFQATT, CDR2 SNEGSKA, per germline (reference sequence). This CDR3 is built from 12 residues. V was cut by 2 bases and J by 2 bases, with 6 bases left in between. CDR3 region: CSARQNNYGYTF. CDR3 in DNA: TGCAGTGCTAGACAGAACAACTATGGCTACACCTTC.

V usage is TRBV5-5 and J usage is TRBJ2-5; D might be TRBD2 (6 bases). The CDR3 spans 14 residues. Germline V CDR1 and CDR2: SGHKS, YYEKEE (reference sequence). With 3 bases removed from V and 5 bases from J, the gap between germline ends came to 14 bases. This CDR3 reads CASSSLTSWETQYF. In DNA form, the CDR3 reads TGTGCCAGCAGCTCCCTCACTAGCTGGGAGACCCAGTACTTC.

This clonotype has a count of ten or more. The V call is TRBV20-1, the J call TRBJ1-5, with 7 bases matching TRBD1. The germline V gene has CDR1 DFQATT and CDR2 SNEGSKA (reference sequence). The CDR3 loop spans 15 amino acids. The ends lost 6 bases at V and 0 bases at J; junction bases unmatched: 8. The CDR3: CSATDRRYSNQPQHF. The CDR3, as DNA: TGCAGTGCCACGGACAGGAGGTATAGCAATCAGCCCCAGCATTTT.

The CDR3 DNA is TGCAGTGCTAGAGATCAGTGGTTAACTAGCGGGGTCTACGAGCAGTACTTC. Translation: CSARDQWLTSGVYEQYF. The chain recombines TRBV20-1 with TRBJ2-7; 10 bases map to TRBD2. There are 17 residues in the CDR3. V lost 0 bases, J lost 3 bases, and 11 bases stayed unmatched. The germline gives CDR1 DFQATT, CDR2 SNEGSKA (reference sequence).

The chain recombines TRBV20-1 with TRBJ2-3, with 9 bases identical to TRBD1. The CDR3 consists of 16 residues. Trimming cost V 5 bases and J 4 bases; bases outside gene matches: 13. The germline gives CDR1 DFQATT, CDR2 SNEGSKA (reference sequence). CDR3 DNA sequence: TGCAGTGCTCAACAAACCGGGACAGGGTTCTCAGATACGCAGTATTTT. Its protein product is CSAQQTGTGFSDTQYF.

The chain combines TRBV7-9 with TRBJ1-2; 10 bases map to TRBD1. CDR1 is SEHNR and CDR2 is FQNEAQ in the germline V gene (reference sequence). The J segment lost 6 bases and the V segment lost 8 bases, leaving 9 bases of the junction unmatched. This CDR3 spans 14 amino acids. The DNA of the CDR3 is TGTGCCAGCCCAGGTGGGACAGGGGCGAATGGCTACACCTTC. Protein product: CASPGGTGANGYTF.

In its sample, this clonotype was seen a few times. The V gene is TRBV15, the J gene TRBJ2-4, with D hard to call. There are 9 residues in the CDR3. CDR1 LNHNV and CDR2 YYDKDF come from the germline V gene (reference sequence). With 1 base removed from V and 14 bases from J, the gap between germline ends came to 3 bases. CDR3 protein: CATSRAKYF. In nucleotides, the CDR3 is TGTGCCACCAGCAGAGCGAAGTACTTC.

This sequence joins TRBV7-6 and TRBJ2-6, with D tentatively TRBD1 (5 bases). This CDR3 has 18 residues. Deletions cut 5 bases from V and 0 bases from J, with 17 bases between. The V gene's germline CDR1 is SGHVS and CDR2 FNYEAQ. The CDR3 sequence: CASSQYRRGLSGANVLTF. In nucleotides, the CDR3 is TGTGCCAGCAGCCAGTACAGAAGGGGCCTCTCTGGGGCCAACGTCCTGACTTTC.

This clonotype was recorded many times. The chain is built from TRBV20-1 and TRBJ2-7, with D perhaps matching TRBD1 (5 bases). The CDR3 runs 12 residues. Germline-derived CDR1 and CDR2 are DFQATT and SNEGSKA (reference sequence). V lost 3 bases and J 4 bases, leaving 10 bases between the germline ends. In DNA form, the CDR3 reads TGCAGTGCTAGCGTTCAGGGTTACGAGCAGTACTTC. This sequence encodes CSASVQGYEQYF.

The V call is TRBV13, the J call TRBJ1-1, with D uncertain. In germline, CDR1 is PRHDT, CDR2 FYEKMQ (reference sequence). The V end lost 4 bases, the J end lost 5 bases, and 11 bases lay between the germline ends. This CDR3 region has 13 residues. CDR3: CASSSGEDTEAFF. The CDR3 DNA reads TGTGCCAGCAGCTCGGGAGAGGATACTGAAGCTTTCTTT.

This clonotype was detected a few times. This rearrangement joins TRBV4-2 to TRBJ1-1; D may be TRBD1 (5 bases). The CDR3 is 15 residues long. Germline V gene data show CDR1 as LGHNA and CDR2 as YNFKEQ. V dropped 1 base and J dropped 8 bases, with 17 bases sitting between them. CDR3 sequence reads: CASSQVGTDRDEAFF. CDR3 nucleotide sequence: TGTGCCAGCAGCCAAGTGGGGACGGATAGGGACGAAGCTTTCTTT.

This CDR3 is CASSLGPQPTSLFF. CDR3 nucleotide sequence: TGTGCCAGCAGTTTAGGGCCCCAACCCACCTCGCTGTTTTTT. The V call is TRBV27, the J call TRBJ2-2; D not certain. Trimming removed 2 bases at V and 13 bases at J, with 17 bases between. Germline V gives CDR1 MNHEY, CDR2 SMNVEV (reference sequence). There are 14 residues in the CDR3.